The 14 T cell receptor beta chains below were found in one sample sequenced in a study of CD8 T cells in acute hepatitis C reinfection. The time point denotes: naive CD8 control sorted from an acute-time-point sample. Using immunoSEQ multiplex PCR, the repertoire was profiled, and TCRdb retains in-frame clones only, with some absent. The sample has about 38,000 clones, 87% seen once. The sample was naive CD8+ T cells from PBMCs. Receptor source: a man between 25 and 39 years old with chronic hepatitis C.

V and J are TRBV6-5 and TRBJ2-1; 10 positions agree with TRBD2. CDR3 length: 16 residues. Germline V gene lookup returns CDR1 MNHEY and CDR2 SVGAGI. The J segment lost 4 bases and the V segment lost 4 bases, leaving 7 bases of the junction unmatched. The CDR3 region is CASSLASGSAYNEQFF. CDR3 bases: TGTGCCAGCAGTTTGGCTAGCGGGAGTGCGTACAATGAGCAGTTCTTC.

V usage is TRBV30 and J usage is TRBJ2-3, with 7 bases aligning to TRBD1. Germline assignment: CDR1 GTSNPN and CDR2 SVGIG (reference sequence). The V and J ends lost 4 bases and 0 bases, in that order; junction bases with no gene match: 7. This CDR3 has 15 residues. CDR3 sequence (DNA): TGTGCCTGGACTAAAGGGACAGCTAGCACAGATACGCAGTATTTT. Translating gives CAWTKGTASTDTQYF.

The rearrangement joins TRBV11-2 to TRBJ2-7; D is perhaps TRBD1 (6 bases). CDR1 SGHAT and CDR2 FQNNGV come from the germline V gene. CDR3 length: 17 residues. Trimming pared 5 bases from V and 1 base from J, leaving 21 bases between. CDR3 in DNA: TGTGCCAGCAGCCTCTCCTGGGACACGGATTTATCCTACGAGCAGTACTTC. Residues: CASSLSWDTDLSYEQYF.

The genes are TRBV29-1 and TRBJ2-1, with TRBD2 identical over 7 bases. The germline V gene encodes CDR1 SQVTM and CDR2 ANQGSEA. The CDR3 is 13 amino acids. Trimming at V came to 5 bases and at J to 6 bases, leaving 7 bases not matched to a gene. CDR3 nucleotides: TGCAGCGTTCCCGGGAGGAGTCCCAATGAGCAGTTCTTC. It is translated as CSVPGRSPNEQFF.

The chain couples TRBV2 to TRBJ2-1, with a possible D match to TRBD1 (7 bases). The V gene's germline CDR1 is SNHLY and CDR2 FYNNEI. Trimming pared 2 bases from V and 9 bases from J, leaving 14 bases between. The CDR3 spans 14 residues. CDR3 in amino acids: CASSERGLASEQFF. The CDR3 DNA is TGTGCCAGCAGTGAAAGGGGGCTAGCGAGTGAGCAGTTCTTC.

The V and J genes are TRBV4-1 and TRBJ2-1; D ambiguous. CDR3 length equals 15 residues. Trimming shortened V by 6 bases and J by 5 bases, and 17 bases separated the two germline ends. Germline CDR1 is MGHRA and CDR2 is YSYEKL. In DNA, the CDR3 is TGCGCCAGCAGTTTAACTGACTTCCGTGACAATGAGCAGTTCTTC. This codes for CASSLTDFRDNEQFF.

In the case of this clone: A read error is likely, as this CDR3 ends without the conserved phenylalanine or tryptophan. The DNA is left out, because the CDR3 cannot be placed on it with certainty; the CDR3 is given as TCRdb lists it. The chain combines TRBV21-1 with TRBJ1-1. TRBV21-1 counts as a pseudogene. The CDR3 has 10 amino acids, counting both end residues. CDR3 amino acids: CASYIRGLVG.

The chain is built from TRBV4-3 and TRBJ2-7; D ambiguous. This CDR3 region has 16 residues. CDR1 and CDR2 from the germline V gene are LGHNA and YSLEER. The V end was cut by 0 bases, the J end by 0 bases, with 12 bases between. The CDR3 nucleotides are TGCGCCAGCAGCCAAGATCCGGCACAAACCTCCTACGAGCAGTACTTC. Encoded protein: CASSQDPAQTSYEQYF.

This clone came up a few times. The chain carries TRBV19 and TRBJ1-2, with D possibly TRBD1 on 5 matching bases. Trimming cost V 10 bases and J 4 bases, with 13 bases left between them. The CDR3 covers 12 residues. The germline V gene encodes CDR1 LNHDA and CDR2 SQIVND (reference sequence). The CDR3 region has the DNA TGTGCCATAGGGGACGGACTCTATGGCTACACCTTC. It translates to CAIGDGLYGYTF.

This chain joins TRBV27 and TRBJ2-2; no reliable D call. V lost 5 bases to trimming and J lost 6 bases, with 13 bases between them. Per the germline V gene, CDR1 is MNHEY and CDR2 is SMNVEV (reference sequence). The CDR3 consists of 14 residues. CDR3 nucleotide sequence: TGTGCCAGCAGTCCCCCCCCGATGGCCGGGGAGCTGTTTTTT. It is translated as CASSPPPMAGELFF.

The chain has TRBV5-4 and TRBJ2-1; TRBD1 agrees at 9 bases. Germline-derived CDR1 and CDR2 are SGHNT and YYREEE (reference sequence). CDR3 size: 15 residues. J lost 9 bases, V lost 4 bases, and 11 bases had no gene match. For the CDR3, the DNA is TGTGCCAGCAGCATGACCGGGACAGGGCGCGGTGAGCAGTTCTTC. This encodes CASSMTGTGRGEQFF. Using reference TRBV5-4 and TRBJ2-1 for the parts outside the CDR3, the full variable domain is ETGVTQSPTHLIKTRGQQVTLRCSSQSGHNTVSWYQQALGQGPQFIFQYYREEENGRGNFPPRFSGLQFPNYSSELNVNALELDDSALYLCASSMTGTGRGEQFFGPGTRLTVL.

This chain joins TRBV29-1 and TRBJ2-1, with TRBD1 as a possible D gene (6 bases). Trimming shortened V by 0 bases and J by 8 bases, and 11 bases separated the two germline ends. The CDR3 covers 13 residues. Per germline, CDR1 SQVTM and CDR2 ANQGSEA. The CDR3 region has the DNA TGCAGCGTTGAAGATCCCAGGGGAGATGAGCAGTTCTTC. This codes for CSVEDPRGDEQFF.

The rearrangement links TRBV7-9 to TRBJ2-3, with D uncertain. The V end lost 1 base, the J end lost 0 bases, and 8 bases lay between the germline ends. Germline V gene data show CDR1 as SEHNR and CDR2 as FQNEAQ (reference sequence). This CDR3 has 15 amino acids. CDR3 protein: CASSLDEDSTDTQYF. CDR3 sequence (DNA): TGTGCCAGCAGCTTAGATGAGGATAGCACAGATACGCAGTATTTT.

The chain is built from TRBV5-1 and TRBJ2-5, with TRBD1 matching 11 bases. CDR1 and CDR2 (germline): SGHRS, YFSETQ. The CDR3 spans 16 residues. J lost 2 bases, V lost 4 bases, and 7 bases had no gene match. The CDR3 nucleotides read TGCGCCAGCAGCCTATGGACAGGGGGCCCTCAAGAGACCCAGTACTTC. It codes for CASSLWTGGPQETQYF.